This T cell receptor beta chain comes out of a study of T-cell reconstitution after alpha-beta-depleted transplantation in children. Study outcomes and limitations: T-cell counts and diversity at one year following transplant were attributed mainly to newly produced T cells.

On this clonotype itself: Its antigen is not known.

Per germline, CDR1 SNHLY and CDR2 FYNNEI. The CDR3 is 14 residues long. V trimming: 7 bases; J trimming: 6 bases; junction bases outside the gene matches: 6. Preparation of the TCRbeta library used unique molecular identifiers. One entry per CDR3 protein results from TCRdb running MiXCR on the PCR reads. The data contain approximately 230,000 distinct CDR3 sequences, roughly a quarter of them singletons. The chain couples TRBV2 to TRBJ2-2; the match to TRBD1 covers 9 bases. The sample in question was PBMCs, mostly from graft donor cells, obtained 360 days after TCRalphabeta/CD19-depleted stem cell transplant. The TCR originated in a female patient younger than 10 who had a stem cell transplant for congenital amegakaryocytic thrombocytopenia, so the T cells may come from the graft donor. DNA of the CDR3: TGTGCCAGCAACATCAGGACAGGGGCCGGGGAGCTGTTTTTT. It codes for CASNIRTGAGELFF.